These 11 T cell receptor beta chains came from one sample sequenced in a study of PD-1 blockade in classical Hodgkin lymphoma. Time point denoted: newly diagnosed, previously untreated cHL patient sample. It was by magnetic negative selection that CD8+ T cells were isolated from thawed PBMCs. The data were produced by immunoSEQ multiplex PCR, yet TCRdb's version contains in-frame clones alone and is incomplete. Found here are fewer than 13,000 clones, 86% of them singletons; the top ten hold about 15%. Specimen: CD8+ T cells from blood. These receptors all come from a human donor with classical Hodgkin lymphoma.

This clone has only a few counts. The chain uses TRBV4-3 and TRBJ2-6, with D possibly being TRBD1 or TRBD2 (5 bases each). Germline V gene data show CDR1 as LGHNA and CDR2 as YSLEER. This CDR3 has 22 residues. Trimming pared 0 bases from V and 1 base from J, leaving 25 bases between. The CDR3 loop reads CASSQDNEGLSLFESGANVLTF. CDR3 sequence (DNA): TGCGCCAGCAGCCAAGATAATGAGGGGTTAAGTTTATTCGAGTCTGGGGCCAACGTCCTGACTTTC.

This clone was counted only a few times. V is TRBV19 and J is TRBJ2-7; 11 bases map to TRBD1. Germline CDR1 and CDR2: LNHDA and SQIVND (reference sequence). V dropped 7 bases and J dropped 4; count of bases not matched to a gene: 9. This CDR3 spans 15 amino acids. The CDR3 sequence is CASTLSGTGGYEQYF. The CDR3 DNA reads TGTGCCAGTACCCTGTCCGGGACAGGGGGGTACGAGCAGTACTTC. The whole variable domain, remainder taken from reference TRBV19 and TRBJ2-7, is DGGITQSPKYLFRKEGQNVTLSCEQNLNHDAMYWYRQDPGQGLRLIYYSQIVNDFQKGDIAEGYSVSREKKESFPLTVTSAQKNPTAFYLCASTLSGTGGYEQYFGPGTRLTVT.

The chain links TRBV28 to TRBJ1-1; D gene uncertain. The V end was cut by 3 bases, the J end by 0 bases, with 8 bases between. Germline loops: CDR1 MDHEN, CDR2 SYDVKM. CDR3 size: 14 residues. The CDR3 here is CASSFSWLNTEAFF. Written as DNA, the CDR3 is TGTGCCAGCAGTTTCTCGTGGCTGAACACTGAAGCTTTCTTT. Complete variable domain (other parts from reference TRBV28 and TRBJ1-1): DVKVTQSSRYLVKRTGEKVFLECVQDMDHENMFWYRQDPGLGLRLIYFSYDVKMKEKGDIPEGYSVSREKKERFSLILESASTNQTSMYLCASSFSWLNTEAFFGQGTRLTVV.

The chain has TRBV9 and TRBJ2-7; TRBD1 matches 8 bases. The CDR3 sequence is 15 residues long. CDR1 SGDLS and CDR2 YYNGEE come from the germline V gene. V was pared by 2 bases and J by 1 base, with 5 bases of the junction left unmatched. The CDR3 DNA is TGTGCCAGCAGCGTGGGGACAGGTGGGTCCTACGAGCAGTACTTC. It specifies CASSVGTGGSYEQYF.

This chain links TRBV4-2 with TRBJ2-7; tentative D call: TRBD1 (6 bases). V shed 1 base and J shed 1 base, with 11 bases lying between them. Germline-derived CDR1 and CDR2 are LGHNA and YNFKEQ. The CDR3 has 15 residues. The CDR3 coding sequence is TGTGCCAGCAGCCAAGGAATTGGACAGTCCTACGAGCAGTACTTC. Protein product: CASSQGIGQSYEQYF.

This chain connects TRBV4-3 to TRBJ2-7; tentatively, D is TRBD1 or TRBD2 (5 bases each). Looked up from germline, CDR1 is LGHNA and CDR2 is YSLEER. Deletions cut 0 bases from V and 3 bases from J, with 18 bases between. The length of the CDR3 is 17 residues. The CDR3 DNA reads TGCGCCAGCAGCCAAGACTGGCAGGACACGGGGTTCTACGAGCAGTACTTC. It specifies CASSQDWQDTGFYEQYF.

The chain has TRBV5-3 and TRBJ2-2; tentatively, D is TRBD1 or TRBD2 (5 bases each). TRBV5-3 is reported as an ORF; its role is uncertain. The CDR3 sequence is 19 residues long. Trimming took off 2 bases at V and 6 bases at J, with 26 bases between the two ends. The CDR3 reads CARSFYGREPKEVPGELFF. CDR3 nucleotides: TGTGCCAGAAGCTTTTATGGCAGGGAGCCGAAGGAAGTTCCCGGGGAGCTGTTTTTT.

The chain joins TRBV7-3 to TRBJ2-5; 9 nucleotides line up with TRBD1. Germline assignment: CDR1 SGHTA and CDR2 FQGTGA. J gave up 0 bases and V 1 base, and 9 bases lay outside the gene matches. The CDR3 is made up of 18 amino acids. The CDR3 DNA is TGTGCCAGCAGCTTAATTGGCCCGGGACAGGGATACCAAGAGACCCAGTACTTC. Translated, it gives CASSLIGPGQGYQETQYF.

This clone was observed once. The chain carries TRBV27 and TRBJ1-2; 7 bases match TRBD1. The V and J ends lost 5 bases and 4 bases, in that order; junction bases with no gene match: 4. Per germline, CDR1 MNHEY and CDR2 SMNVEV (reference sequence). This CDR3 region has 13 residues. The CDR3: CASSLPGGYGYTF. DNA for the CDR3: TGTGCCAGCAGTCTTCCAGGGGGCTATGGCTACACCTTC.

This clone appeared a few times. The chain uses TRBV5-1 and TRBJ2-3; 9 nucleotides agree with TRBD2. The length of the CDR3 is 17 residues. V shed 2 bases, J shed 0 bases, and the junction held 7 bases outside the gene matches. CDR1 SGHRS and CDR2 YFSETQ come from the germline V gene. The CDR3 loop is CASSFERGASSTDTQYF. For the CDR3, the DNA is TGCGCCAGCAGCTTCGAGCGGGGGGCTTCTAGCACAGATACGCAGTATTTT.

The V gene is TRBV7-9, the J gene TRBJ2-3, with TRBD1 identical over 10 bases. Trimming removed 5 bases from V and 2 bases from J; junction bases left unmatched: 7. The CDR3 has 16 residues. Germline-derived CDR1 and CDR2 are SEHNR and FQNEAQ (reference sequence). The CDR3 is CASSHWGQGYTDTQYF. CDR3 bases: TGTGCCAGCAGCCATTGGGGACAGGGGTACACAGATACGCAGTATTTT.